These 28 T cell receptor beta chains were sequenced from one sample in a study of blood T cell repertoires in COVID-19. The table came from immunoSEQ multiplex PCR; TCRdb's copy has only in-frame clones and leaves some out. The profile shows 150,000 to 250,000 clones, 75% to 85% of them singletons. Sequencing was done on a sample of PBMCs or T cells enriched from blood (not recorded which). These receptors were taken from a man aged 40-49 years who had recovered from COVID-19.

The chain employs TRBV19 and TRBJ1-2, with a possible D match to TRBD1 (6 bases). Germline CDR1 is LNHDA and CDR2 is SQIVND (reference sequence). CDR3 size: 15 residues. With 7 bases removed from V and 0 bases from J, the gap between germline ends came to 15 bases. The CDR3 sequence is CASTPWDTANYGYTF. The CDR3 nucleotides read TGTGCCAGTACGCCCTGGGACACAGCTAACTATGGCTACACCTTC.

The chain links TRBV6-5 to TRBJ2-5; 11 nucleotides align to TRBD2. The CDR3 extends over 13 amino acids. Looked up from germline, CDR1 is MNHEY and CDR2 is SVGAGI. J lost 4 bases, V lost 6 bases, and 1 base had no gene match. This CDR3 is CASRLAGGETQYF. Here the CDR3 DNA reads TGTGCCAGCAGGCTAGCGGGAGGAGAGACCCAGTACTTC.

The chain joins TRBV11-2 to TRBJ2-7; D is perhaps TRBD1 (5 bases). The CDR3 totals 16 residues. CDR1 SGHAT and CDR2 FQNNGV come from the germline V gene. Trimming stripped 1 base from V and 3 bases from J, with 16 bases between. CDR3 in amino acids: CASSLGLGAGDYEQYF. CDR3 nucleotides: TGTGCCAGCAGCTTAGGGCTAGGGGCAGGAGACTACGAGCAGTACTTC.

This clone has just a few counts. This chain uses TRBV19 with TRBJ2-1; 9 positions agree with TRBD2. The CDR3 runs 18 residues. J lost 3 bases, V lost 4 bases, and 13 bases had no gene match. CDR1 is LNHDA and CDR2 is SQIVND in the germline V gene (reference sequence). CDR3 sequence: CASSTHLFSSGNYNEQFF. The DNA for the CDR3 is TGTGCCAGTAGTACGCACCTCTTTTCTAGCGGGAACTACAATGAGCAGTTCTTC.

The sample holds a few counts of this clone. The J gene is TRBJ1-1, the V gene TRBV6-5; D gene unclear. V lost 6 bases and J lost 0, with 14 bases in between. The length of the CDR3 is 15 residues. CDR1 and CDR2 (germline): MNHEY, SVGAGI. CDR3 amino acids: CASSRYLGVNTEAFF. CDR3 nucleotides: TGTGCCAGCAGCCGTTATCTCGGTGTGAACACTGAAGCTTTCTTT.

The chain links TRBV29-1 to TRBJ2-7; no firm D call. The V gene's germline CDR1 is SQVTM and CDR2 ANQGSEA. The CDR3 runs to 12 residues. V lost 4 bases and J lost 7, with 14 bases in between. The CDR3 DNA reads as TGCAGCGTTGGAAACGTTTTACGGGAGCAGTACTTC. Its protein is CSVGNVLREQYF.

The chain employs TRBV28 and TRBJ2-7; D is possibly TRBD1 (6 bases). CDR1 and CDR2 from the germline V gene are MDHEN and SYDVKM. The V and J ends lost 3 bases and 1 base respectively, with 7 bases between them. The CDR3 loop spans 13 amino acids. In nucleotides, the CDR3 is TGTGCCAGCAGTTTGAGGGGGTCCTACGAGCAGTACTTC. It yields the protein CASSLRGSYEQYF.

This clone came up a few times. The genes are TRBV4-3 and TRBJ1-2, with D hard to call. The V end lost 1 base, the J end lost 0 bases, and 9 bases lay between the germline ends. Germline values: CDR1 LGHNA, CDR2 YSLEER. This CDR3 is 15 amino acids long. In DNA form, the CDR3 reads TGCGCCAGCAGCCAAGCAGGAGGAGCTAACTATGGCTACACCTTC. Amino acids: CASSQAGGANYGYTF.

This clone has just one count. The chain has TRBV11-1 and TRBJ2-5; D ambiguous. The V end was cut by 3 bases, the J end by 1 base, with 6 bases between. Germline V gene sequence: CDR1 SGHAT, CDR2 FQDESV (reference sequence). The length of the CDR3 is 13 residues. The CDR3 here is CASSFGAQETQYF. CDR3 coding DNA: TGTGCCAGCAGCTTTGGAGCCCAAGAGACCCAGTACTTC.

The rearrangement links TRBV7-2 to TRBJ1-5, with TRBD1 matching 7 bases. The CDR3 loop spans 14 amino acids. Germline V gives CDR1 SGHTA, CDR2 FQGNSA. The junction had 8 bases not matched to a gene; V was cut back by 5 bases and J by 7 bases. CDR3 DNA: TGTGCCAGCAGCACCAGACAGGGAGTGCAGCCCCAGCATTTT. Translating gives CASSTRQGVQPQHF.

This chain links TRBV30 with TRBJ2-3, with 8 bases aligning to TRBD2. Germline V gene lookup returns CDR1 GTSNPN and CDR2 SVGIG (reference sequence). V lost 3 bases to trimming and J lost 2 bases; unmatched junction nucleotides: 10. This CDR3 region has 16 residues. This CDR3 reads CAWSVGAGGHTDTQYF. The CDR3, as DNA: TGTGCCTGGAGCGTGGGGGCGGGAGGTCACACAGATACGCAGTATTTT.

This chain uses TRBV20-1 with TRBJ2-2, with unresolved D. Germline-derived CDR1 and CDR2 are DFQATT and SNEGSKA (reference sequence). The CDR3 has 14 residues. The ends were cut back, 3 bases at V and 6 bases at J, with 14 bases in the middle. CDR3 nucleotide sequence: TGCAGTGCTAGTCTACCACCCTACGCCGGGGAGCTGTTTTTT. Encoded protein: CSASLPPYAGELFF.

The chain links TRBV5-8 to TRBJ1-5; unclear D gene. The germline V gene encodes CDR1 SGHTS and CDR2 YDEGEE. Trimming left V 0 bases short and J 7 bases short, with 11 bases between. This CDR3 spans 14 amino acids. CDR3: CASSLGGQRQPQHF. CDR3 nucleotide sequence: TGTGCCAGCAGCTTGGGCGGGCAGAGACAGCCCCAGCATTTT.

There are a few counts of this clone. The chain combines TRBV5-1 with TRBJ2-2; D is ambiguous. Germline CDR1 and CDR2: SGHRS and YFSETQ. V was clipped by 0 bases and J by 5 bases, with 11 bases between them. The CDR3 sequence is 15 residues long. The CDR3 bases are TGCGCCAGCAGCTTGGTAGGTGGAGTTACCGGGGAGCTGTTTTTT. It is translated as CASSLVGGVTGELFF.

This chain joins TRBV9 and TRBJ2-3, with TRBD2 matching 15 bases. V lost 4 bases and J lost 3; bases outside the gene matches: 6. Germline V gene sequence: CDR1 SGDLS, CDR2 YYNGEE. The CDR3 is 17 amino acids. CDR3 sequence: CASSTGTSGRMTDTQYF. The CDR3 DNA reads TGTGCCAGCAGCACTGGGACTAGCGGGAGGATGACAGATACGCAGTATTTT.

The chain joins TRBV5-1 to TRBJ1-3; 7 bases line up with TRBD1. V gave up 4 bases and J gave up 2 bases; unmatched junction bases: 9. This CDR3 region has 16 residues. The germline CDR1 and CDR2 sequences are SGHRS and YFSETQ. The CDR3 nucleotides are TGCGCCAGCAGCCCGGGAGACAGGGTCGCTGGAAACACCATATATTTT. It yields the protein CASSPGDRVAGNTIYF.

This clone was recorded a few times. The same CDR3 also results from other DNA sequences found in this sample. The CDR3 region has the DNA TGTGCCAGCTCACCACCAGGGGGTGGAAACACCATATATTTT. It encodes CASSPPGGGNTIYF. The chain links TRBV18 to TRBJ1-3; D perhaps matches TRBD1 (6 bases). Germline V gene data show CDR1 as KGHSH and CDR2 as LQKENI. Deletions cut 0 bases from V and 3 bases from J, with 6 bases between. This CDR3 spans 14 amino acids. The full variable domain, completed using reference TRBV18 and TRBJ1-3, is NAGVMQNPRHLVRRRGQEARLRCSPMKGHSHVYWYRQLPEEGLKFMVYLQKENIIDESGMPKERFSAEFPKEGPSILRIQQVVRGDSAAYFCASSPPGGGNTIYFGEGSWLTVV.

The V and J genes are TRBV10-3 and TRBJ1-5; a weak D match, TRBD1 (6 bases). The germline V gene has CDR1 ENHRY and CDR2 SYGVKD. CDR3 length: 18 amino acids. Trimming stripped 2 bases from V and 4 bases from J, with 21 bases between. CDR3 DNA: TGTGCCATCAGTGAGCGGGAGGGGGGCAGCGTTCGAAATCAGCCCCAGCATTTT. This encodes CAISEREGGSVRNQPQHF.

The chain couples TRBV5-4 to TRBJ2-6, with D possibly TRBD1 on 6 matching bases. The germline V gene encodes CDR1 SGHNT and CDR2 YYREEE (reference sequence). The CDR3 is 15 amino acids. The V end was cut by 4 bases, the J end by 4 bases, with 12 bases between. The DNA for the CDR3 is TGTGCCAGCAGCGGGACATTCCCCGGGGCCAACGTCCTGACTTTC. Protein sequence: CASSGTFPGANVLTF. Using reference TRBV5-4 and TRBJ2-6 for the parts outside the CDR3, the full variable domain is ETGVTQSPTHLIKTRGQQVTLRCSSQSGHNTVSWYQQALGQGPQFIFQYYREEENGRGNFPPRFSGLQFPNYSSELNVNALELDDSALYLCASSGTFPGANVLTFGAGSRLTVL.

The chain employs TRBV7-2 and TRBJ2-1; 8 nucleotides match TRBD1. Trimming at V came to 6 bases and at J to 4 bases, leaving 8 bases not matched to a gene. CDR1 is SGHTA and CDR2 is FQGNSA in the germline V gene. The CDR3 length is 15 residues. This CDR3 reads CASSSGTGSYNEQFF. CDR3 sequence (DNA): TGTGCCAGCAGTTCCGGGACAGGCAGTTACAATGAGCAGTTCTTC.

This clone was picked up one time. The sample contains more than one DNA sequence encoding this CDR3. V and J are TRBV9 and TRBJ1-2, with TRBD1 matching over 10 bases. The CDR3 extends over 12 amino acids. Germline V gene data show CDR1 as SGDLS and CDR2 as YYNGEE. Trimming cost V 2 bases and J 11 bases; bases outside gene matches: 3. The CDR3 DNA is TGTGCCAGCAGCGTCGGACAGGGGGGTTACACCTTC. This sequence encodes CASSVGQGGYTF.

In its sample, this clone was seen once. This chain joins TRBV7-2 and TRBJ1-2; TRBD1 aligns across 7 bases. The CDR3 runs 15 residues. Trimming at V came to 5 bases and at J to 5 bases, leaving 11 bases not matched to a gene. CDR1 and CDR2 from the germline V gene are SGHTA and FQGNSA. CDR3 in amino acids: CASSPTGTARYGYTF. The DNA of the CDR3 is TGTGCCAGCAGCCCGACCGGGACAGCGAGATATGGCTACACCTTC.

The V call is TRBV5-1, the J call TRBJ2-2, with D tentatively TRBD2 (6 bases). The ends were cut back, 0 bases at V and 2 bases at J, with 11 bases in the middle. CDR3 length: 16 residues. CDR1 is SGHRS and CDR2 is YFSETQ in the germline V gene. CDR3 DNA sequence: TGCGCCAGCAGCTTGGCTGGGACTTTAAACACCGGGGAGCTGTTTTTT. It translates to CASSLAGTLNTGELFF.

The rearrangement uses TRBV28 and TRBJ1-2; TRBD1 is a possible D gene (6 bases). Germline V gives CDR1 MDHEN, CDR2 SYDVKM. CDR3 length: 15 residues. V was pared by 6 bases and J by 4 bases, with 18 bases between. CDR3 region: CASSLGGGAGYGYTF. The CDR3 DNA follows: TGTGCCAGCAGCCTCGGCGGGGGGGCCGGCTATGGCTACACCTTC.

V usage is TRBV7-9 and J usage is TRBJ2-1, with a possible D match to TRBD2 (5 bases). The length of the CDR3 is 15 residues. V lost 5 bases to trimming and J lost 4 bases, with 15 bases between them. CDR1 and CDR2 from the germline V gene are SEHNR and FQNEAQ (reference sequence). CDR3 sequence: CASSLVGVGYNEQFF. CDR3 nucleotides: TGTGCCAGCAGCCTAGTGGGAGTCGGATACAATGAGCAGTTCTTC.

The chain has TRBV28 and TRBJ2-2; 9 bases are a match to TRBD2. V lost 7 bases and J lost 0; bases outside the gene matches: 9. Germline loops: CDR1 MDHEN, CDR2 SYDVKM. The CDR3 is 17 amino acids. The CDR3 DNA is TGTGCCAGCAACCAAATTAGCGGGAGCGCGAACACCGGGGAGCTGTTTTTT. This gives the protein CASNQISGSANTGELFF.

The rearrangement links TRBV4-1 to TRBJ1-1, with D maybe TRBD1 (5 bases). The germline V and J ends were trimmed by 2 bases and 2 bases, with 9 bases remaining between them. Germline V gene sequence: CDR1 MGHRA, CDR2 YSYEKL. The CDR3 is made up of 14 amino acids. The CDR3 loop reads CASSQPGQNTEAFF. The DNA of the CDR3 is TGCGCCAGCAGCCAACCCGGACAAAACACTGAAGCTTTCTTT.

As concerns this clone: One junction end does not reproduce the germline sequence, and a read error may be involved. The rearrangement uses TRBV28 and TRBJ2-5; 9 bases align to TRBD1. Germline CDR1 reads MDHEN; CDR2 reads SYDVKM. This CDR3 has 11 amino acids. CDR3 amino acids: CASSPGTGSHF. The CDR3 DNA sequence: TGTGCCAGCAGTCCCGGGACAGGGTCCCACTTC. The variable domain in full, completed from reference TRBV28 and TRBJ2-5, reads DVKVTQSSRYLVKRTGEKVFLECVQDMDHENMFWYRQDPGLGLRLIYFSYDVKMKEKGDIPEGYSVSREKKERFSLILESASTNQTSMYLCASSPGTGSHFGPGTRLLVL.